This T cell receptor (beta chain) came from a study of CD8 T cells in Susac syndrome (dated by TCRdb to about 2019). Background on the whole study: Among the sequenced Susac syndrome patients, more than five had clinically active disease and under 10 were in clinical remission. At blood withdrawal, Susac syndrome patients were therapy-naive, treated with corticosteroids (with IVIg additionally given to some), or treated with IVIg alone. Repertoire sequencing was used to test whether CD8+ T cell activation and differentiation in Susac syndrome was antigen driven. On the study overall, not on this receptor specifically: The TCR sequencing and HLA analysis was acknowledged to have included a relatively small number of individuals. In patients with Susac syndrome, the CD4+ T cell repertoire showed no detectable clonal expansion.

A word on this clonotype: This clone's antigen is unknown. Base qualities are missing; no much larger clone stands one base away.

RNA was extracted using the RNeasy kit, and roughly 0.5 to 1 ug of the RNA was reverse transcribed with random hexamers. TCR beta CDR3 regions were amplified with the immunoSEQ multiplex PCR assay covering 54 Vbeta and 13 Jbeta segments. To correct PCR amplification bias, a synthetic template baseline was used for both primer optimization and computational correction. Processing in the source paper ran as follows. Reads were assigned to V, D and J genes according to IMGT and analyzed in immunoSEQ Analyzer, with only productive sequences retained. Clonality was computed as one minus Shannon entropy normalized by log2 of the number of productive unique sequences. For each patient and control, public and private clones were evaluated within the 100 most prevalent clones. A clone was defined as Susac-specific if it was absent from the healthy and MS cohorts, from more than 850 published viral clones and from other ImmuneACCESS disease sequences. Through fastp at Q25 and MiXCR, TCRdb rebuilt clones from the public reads, retaining in-frame beta chains. When rows share a CDR3 protein, they turn into one entry using the most common DNA and genes. It is TCRdb's table, rather than the study itself, that gives the V and J calls and clone size. This sample lists more than 150,000 distinct CDR3 sequences; around 95% were detected once. The biggest ten clones account for about 0.12% of the sample.

V and J are truncated by 8 bases and 3 bases respectively, leaving an intervening sequence of 12 bases. As encoded in the germline V gene, CDR1 is KGHDR while CDR2 is SFDVKD. The CDR3 sequence holds 13 residues, the cysteine and phenylalanine included. Only CDR3 DNA remains: 39 bases, in frame from the first base. Peripheral blood CD8+ and CD4+ T cells from healthy donors, Susac syndrome patients and multiple sclerosis patients were profiled using high-throughput TCR beta sequencing. Recently defined diagnostic criteria for definite or probable disease were met by the Susac syndrome patients. Bulk CD8+ and CD4+ T cells were purified by magnetic negative isolation, while CD8+ TEMRA cells were enriched using FACS. Blood was collected in EDTA tubes and processed within 24 hours, with PBMCs isolated through density gradient centrifugation. PBMCs intended for TCR sequencing were cryopreserved in liquid nitrogen and thawed later in a water bath at 37 degrees C. A purity of at least 90% was achieved for sorted or isolated CD4+, CD8+ and CD8+ TEMRA cells.

Recombination joined TRBV24-1 with TRBJ2-5; the D segment may tentatively be TRBD1 or TRBD2, each giving 7 matched bases. The clonotype was recovered from a human donor with Susac syndrome. Material for sequencing was CD4+ T cells from PBMCs. DNA sequence: TGTGCCACCATGGGAGGGACAGAAGAGACCCAGTACTTC. Its translation reads: CATMGGTEETQYF.